Following are 29 T cell receptor beta chains from one sample sequenced in a study of metastatic and nonmetastatic thyroid tumors. MiXCR was used by TCRdb to re-call the PCR reads. The sample comprises roughly 20,000 clones, 16% of which are singletons, and about 18% rests with the top ten. Until they underwent thyroid surgery, no patient had received any treatment. The source material was blood. The source of these receptors is a male donor with papillary thyroid cancer or a benign thyroid nodule (not recorded which). Some clones in this sample may be carry-over from other donors' samples.

This clone was counted ten times or more. The chain couples TRBV25-1 to TRBJ1-2; a weak D match, TRBD1 (5 bases). The germline CDR1 and CDR2 sequences are MGHDK and SYGVNS. Trimming pared 2 bases from V and 3 bases from J, leaving 13 bases between. This CDR3 spans 15 amino acids. CDR3 region: CASSEHRQGDYGYTF. CDR3 nucleotides: TGTGCCAGCAGTGAACATAGGCAGGGCGACTATGGCTACACCTTC.

This clone is medium-sized in the sample. This sequence joins TRBV4-1 and TRBJ1-5; D gene uncertain. Between the trimmed V and J ends, which lost 3 bases and 2 bases, there was a span of 17 bases. This CDR3 is 17 amino acids long. Germline-derived CDR1 and CDR2 are MGHRA and YSYEKL. CDR3 in amino acids: CASSQEGPSSGNQPQHF. In DNA form, the CDR3 reads TGCGCCAGCAGCCAGGAAGGCCCTTCTTCGGGCAATCAGCCCCAGCATTTT.

Remarks on this clone: With a much larger clone just one base away, this may be a read error. The V and J genes are TRBV6-2 or TRBV6-3 and TRBJ2-3, with D uncertain. The length of the CDR3 is 15 residues. Trimming pared 8 bases from V and 0 bases from J, leaving 15 bases between. Per the germline V gene, CDR1 is MNHEY and CDR2 is SVGEGT. The CDR3 region has the DNA TGTGCCAGCTATACCAGTGGAAGGAGCACAGATACGCAGTATTTT. This encodes CASYTSGRSTDTQYF.

This clone was counted ten times or more. The J gene is TRBJ2-7, the V gene TRBV27; TRBD1 might be the D (5 bases). This CDR3 contains 13 residues. The germline gives CDR1 MNHEY, CDR2 SMNVEV (reference sequence). Trimming removed 5 bases at V and 2 bases at J, with 10 bases between. The CDR3 protein is CASSTGATYEQYF. In DNA form, the CDR3 reads TGTGCCAGCAGTACAGGAGCCACCTACGAGCAGTACTTC.

This clone was counted many times. The chain employs TRBV6-6 and TRBJ1-4; 12 positions agree with TRBD1. CDR1 is MNHNY, CDR2 SVGAGI, per germline (reference sequence). The trim removed 2 bases at V and 2 bases at J, leaving 3 bases unmatched. The CDR3 runs to 17 residues. The CDR3 bases are TGTGCCAGCAGTTACCGGGACAGGGGGCCGACTAATGAAAAACTGTTTTTT. Translated, it gives CASSYRDRGPTNEKLFF.

This clone was detected only a few times. This may stem from a read error, because a much larger clone lies one nucleotide away. The J gene is TRBJ2-1, the V gene TRBV6-1; maybe TRBD1 (6 bases). Germline CDR1 is MNHNS and CDR2 is SASEGT. The CDR3 loop spans 16 amino acids. V was pared by 6 bases and J by 9 bases, with 24 bases between. DNA for the CDR3: TGTGCCAGCAGCAACAGGGAGACCGCGAGGGGGAGTGAGCAGTTCTTC. This encodes CASSNRETARGSEQFF.

This clone was observed at least ten times. The V gene is TRBV6-1, the J gene TRBJ2-2; D is undetermined. CDR1 is MNHNS, CDR2 SASEGT, per germline. Trimming left V 6 bases short and J 0 bases short, with 14 bases between. The CDR3 contains 16 residues. CDR3 bases: TGTGCCAGCAGGGCGCGCGGAAGCGCGAACACCGGGGAGCTGTTTTTT. This gives the protein CASRARGSANTGELFF.

This clone was recorded at least ten times. The V and J genes are TRBV5-8 and TRBJ2-7; either TRBD1 or TRBD2 may fit D (6 bases each). Germline lookup yields CDR1 SGHTS and CDR2 YDEGEE. The CDR3 is 14 amino acids. The V end lost 4 bases, the J end lost 7 bases, and 18 bases lay between the germline ends. CDR3 sequence reads: CASSIRRGSGEQYF. The DNA for the CDR3 is TGTGCCAGCAGCATAAGGAGGGGGTCTGGGGAGCAGTACTTC.

The chain couples TRBV4-1 to TRBJ2-5, with 12 bases identical to TRBD2. V trimming: 5 bases; J trimming: 3 bases; junction bases outside the gene matches: 4. The germline V gene encodes CDR1 MGHRA and CDR2 YSYEKL. The CDR3 consists of 15 residues. This chain's CDR3 is CASSGRTSGKETQYF. DNA for the CDR3: TGCGCCAGCAGCGGACGGACTAGCGGGAAAGAGACCCAGTACTTC.

This clone was counted ten times or more. This may stem from a read error, because a much larger clone lies one nucleotide away. This rearrangement joins TRBV6-2 or TRBV6-3 to TRBJ2-7; perhaps TRBD2 as D (6 bases). The CDR3 consists of 13 residues. Germline CDR1 MNHEY, CDR2 SVGEGT. The CDR3 region is CASSPGLAYGQYF. In nucleotides, the CDR3 is TGTGCCAGCAGCCCGGGACTTGCCTACGGGCAGTACTTC.

This clone was counted ten times or more. The J gene is TRBJ2-4, the V gene TRBV12-3 or TRBV12-4, with D possibly called TRBD1 or TRBD2 (5 bases each). This CDR3 has 17 amino acids. The V and J ends lost 3 bases and 0 bases respectively, with 15 bases between them. CDR3 sequence: CASSFGAEALAKNIQYF. Here the CDR3 DNA reads TGTGCCAGCAGTTTTGGGGCGGAGGCCCTAGCCAAAAACATTCAGTACTTC.

This clone was counted at least ten times. The chain is built from TRBV5-1 and TRBJ2-7; D call uncertain. The CDR3 spans 13 residues. V shed 7 bases and J shed 2 bases, with 13 bases lying between them. The germline gives CDR1 SGHRS, CDR2 YFSETQ. The DNA of the CDR3 is TGCGCCAGCGGCGAAGACGGTCCCTACGAGCAGTACTTC. This encodes CASGEDGPYEQYF.

This clone came up many times. J is TRBJ1-4 and V is TRBV10-2, with a weak D call TRBD1 (6 bases). Trimming cost V 6 bases and J 8 bases, with 13 bases left between them. CDR1 is WSHSY, CDR2 SAAADI, per germline. This CDR3 comprises 13 residues. CDR3 DNA sequence: TGCGCCAGCAGGAACCAGGGGAGCGAAAAACTGTTTTTT. This codes for CASRNQGSEKLFF.

Remarks on this clone: Because the CDR3 is missing its conserved closing phenylalanine or tryptophan, this is likely a read error. The chain combines TRBV13 with TRBJ2-1; unclear D gene. Trimming shortened V by 8 bases and J by 7 bases, and 18 bases separated the two germline ends. The germline V gene has CDR1 PRHDT and CDR2 FYEKMQ (reference sequence). This CDR3 spans 14 amino acids. The CDR3 DNA reads TGTGCCAGCCTAAGGGCATGGGGTAAGAATGAGCAGTTCCTC. As protein: CASLRAWGKNEQFL.

This clone was observed at least ten times. This chain links TRBV29-1 with TRBJ1-2; a possible D gene is TRBD1 (5 bases). V lost 2 bases and J 8 bases, leaving 15 bases between the germline ends. Germline CDR1 is SQVTM and CDR2 is ANQGSEA. This CDR3 region has 13 residues. The CDR3 region has the DNA TGCAGCGTTGAAATCCAGGGACGGTGGGGCTACACCTTC. This encodes CSVEIQGRWGYTF.

This clone was seen at least ten times. The chain joins TRBV4-2 to TRBJ2-7, with 11 bases fitting TRBD1. The CDR3 length is 16 residues. J lost 3 bases, V lost 0 bases, and 4 bases had no gene match. Looked up from germline, CDR1 is LGHNA and CDR2 is YNFKEQ. CDR3 sequence: CASSQEAGTGGYEQYF. CDR3 sequence (DNA): TGTGCCAGCAGCCAAGAGGCCGGGACAGGGGGCTACGAGCAGTACTTC.

This clone was counted at least ten times. J is TRBJ2-1 and V is TRBV5-4; D may be TRBD1 or TRBD2 (5 bases each). The V and J ends lost 4 bases and 10 bases respectively, with 18 bases between them. CDR1 and CDR2 from the germline V gene are SGHNT and YYREEE (reference sequence). The CDR3 has 14 amino acids. The CDR3 DNA follows: TGTGCCAGCAGCCCCGGGACCCAGGGCAAGGAGCAGTTCTTC. Translating it yields CASSPGTQGKEQFF.

The chain joins TRBV11-2 to TRBJ1-5; D is unresolved. The ends were cut back, 3 bases at V and 7 bases at J, with 10 bases in the middle. The CDR3 has 13 amino acids. CDR1 is SGHAT, CDR2 FQNNGV, per germline. The CDR3 loop reads CASSLGSGQPQHF. The CDR3 region has the DNA TGTGCCAGCAGCTTGGGATCAGGCCAGCCCCAGCATTTT.

This clone was found a few times. The chain couples TRBV6-5 to TRBJ2-3, with D maybe TRBD1 (5 bases). V shed 0 bases and J shed 10 bases, with 11 bases lying between them. The germline V gene encodes CDR1 MNHEY and CDR2 SVGAGI. The length of the CDR3 is 13 residues. CDR3 sequence: CASSYSVDSAQYF. CDR3 nucleotides: TGTGCCAGCAGTTACTCGGTTGACAGCGCGCAGTATTTT.

This clone has a count of ten or more. The J gene is TRBJ1-1, the V gene TRBV12-3 or TRBV12-4, with D hard to call. The length of the CDR3 is 13 residues. Trimming took off 8 bases at V and 4 bases at J, with 14 bases between the two ends. The CDR3, as DNA: TGTGCCAGCTCTTGGCAGTCGGGCACTGAAGCTTTCTTT. It yields the protein CASSWQSGTEAFF.

Many counts were recorded for this clone. The chain recombines TRBV28 with TRBJ1-5; D call uncertain. Trimming removed 5 bases at V and 5 bases at J, with 13 bases between. The CDR3 extends over 14 amino acids. CDR1 is MDHEN, CDR2 SYDVKM, per germline. The CDR3 loop is CASSPYIRDQPQHF. DNA for the CDR3: TGTGCCAGCAGTCCCTATATACGGGATCAGCCCCAGCATTTT.

This clone was counted between two and nine times. The V gene is TRBV27, the J gene TRBJ1-6; D is ambiguous. Germline V lookup: CDR1 MNHEY, CDR2 SMNVEV (reference sequence). The CDR3 is 13 amino acids. Trimming cost V 6 bases and J 4 bases, with 7 bases left between them. The chain's CDR3 is CASSPIYNSPLHF. CDR3 coding DNA: TGTGCCAGCAGCCCTATTTATAATTCACCCCTCCACTTT.

The chain links TRBV12-3 or TRBV12-4 to TRBJ1-1, with D unresolved. V shed 6 bases and J shed 8 bases, with 22 bases lying between them. The CDR3 is 15 amino acids. Here the CDR3 reads CASREKAGRTGEAFF. Here the CDR3 DNA reads TGTGCCAGCAGAGAAAAAGCGGGTAGAACGGGGGAAGCTTTCTTT.

This chain joins TRBV6-5 and TRBJ2-7, with D maybe TRBD1 (5 bases). Germline V gene data show CDR1 as MNHEY and CDR2 as SVGAGI. The CDR3 runs 15 residues. Trimming left V 0 bases short and J 2 bases short, with 11 bases between. As DNA, the CDR3 is TGTGCCAGCAGTTACTCGCCGCAGGGTCCCTACGAGCAGTACTTC. This encodes CASSYSPQGPYEQYF.

The V gene is TRBV11-2, the J gene TRBJ2-1, with 15 positions matching TRBD2. Trimming cost V 6 bases and J 14 bases; bases outside gene matches: 17. CDR1 is SGHAT, CDR2 FQNNGV, per germline. This CDR3 spans 17 amino acids. The CDR3 reads CASRHTAGTSGRRAEFF. Here the CDR3 DNA reads TGTGCCAGCAGACATACAGCCGGGACTAGCGGGAGGAGGGCGGAGTTCTTC.

This clone was counted at least ten times. The V call is TRBV6-1, the J call TRBJ2-5; 15 nucleotides line up with TRBD2. Germline CDR1 and CDR2: MNHNS and SASEGT. This CDR3 has 17 amino acids. J lost 4 bases, V lost 5 bases, and 8 bases had no gene match. The CDR3 reads CASSIGLAGGPLETQYF. Here the CDR3 DNA reads TGTGCCAGCAGTATAGGACTAGCGGGAGGGCCACTAGAGACCCAGTACTTC.

This clone was picked up many times. V usage is TRBV6-1 and J usage is TRBJ2-7; D is unclear. This CDR3 spans 11 amino acids. V lost 8 bases and J 5 bases, leaving 10 bases between the germline ends. Germline loops: CDR1 MNHNS, CDR2 SASEGT. The CDR3 here is CASGLPNEQYF. The DNA for the CDR3 is TGTGCCAGCGGTCTCCCCAACGAGCAGTACTTC.

At least ten counts were recorded for this clone. V usage is TRBV19 and J usage is TRBJ1-1, with D perhaps TRBD1 (5 bases). CDR1 is LNHDA, CDR2 SQIVND, per germline (reference sequence). The CDR3 is made up of 15 amino acids. The V end was cut by 8 bases, the J end by 6 bases, with 22 bases between. CDR3 amino acids: CASFGVDRELPEAFF. For the CDR3, the DNA is TGTGCCAGTTTCGGGGTAGACAGAGAACTTCCTGAAGCTTTCTTT.

Turning to this clone: Since a much larger clone is just one base distant, this may be a read error. The chain combines TRBV11-1 with TRBJ2-2; TRBD1 agrees at 7 bases. The CDR3 length is 18 residues. J gave up 3 bases and V 6 bases, and 16 bases lay outside the gene matches. The germline V gene has CDR1 SGHAT and CDR2 FQDESV (reference sequence). CDR3 DNA sequence: TGTGCCAGCAGGGGGGACAGAACCCTCACAGTCGACACCGGGGAGCTGTTTTTT. This translates into CASRGDRTLTVDTGELFF.